The next 27 T cell receptor beta chains were all read from a single sample in a study of T cell repertoires in cytomegalovirus infection. TCRdb passed the reads through MiXCR, listing each CDR3 protein once. The table lists around 240,000 distinct CDR3 sequences, about 20% of them singletons. Sequenced sample: CD8+ T cells from PBMCs. The receptors derive from a human donor in good health (CMV status not recorded). Some clones in this sample may be carry-over from other donors' samples.

This rearrangement joins TRBV25-1 to TRBJ1-1; D gene uncertain. Germline V CDR1 and CDR2: MGHDK, SYGVNS. The germline V and J ends were trimmed by 3 bases and 8 bases, with 10 bases remaining between them. This CDR3 spans 12 amino acids. The CDR3 DNA sequence: TGTGCCAGCAGTGATCCGGGAACGGAAGCTTTCTTT. Its translation is CASSDPGTEAFF.

This clonotype was observed a handful of times. This rearrangement joins TRBV20-1 to TRBJ1-6; maybe TRBD1 (5 bases). The V end was cut by 0 bases, the J end by 11 bases, with 17 bases between. This CDR3 spans 15 amino acids. The V gene's germline CDR1 is DFQATT and CDR2 SNEGSKA (reference sequence). The CDR3 nucleotides are TGCAGTGCTAGAGATCTCGGGACTTCCCAGCCACCCCTCCACTTT. Translating it yields CSARDLGTSQPPLHF.

In this sample, this clonotype turned up many times. V usage is TRBV7-2 and J usage is TRBJ2-7; perhaps TRBD2 as D (6 bases). V gave up 6 bases and J gave up 3 bases, with 18 bases separating them. The V gene's germline CDR1 is SGHTA and CDR2 FQGNSA. The CDR3 spans 15 residues. In DNA form, the CDR3 reads TGTGCCAGCAGTTTGTACTGGGACTCTGTCTACGAGCAGTACTTC. Its translation: CASSLYWDSVYEQYF.

In this sample, this clonotype turned up a few times. V gene TRBV28 combines with J gene TRBJ1-1; 7 nucleotides line up with TRBD1. V lost 3 bases, J lost 0 bases, and 7 bases stayed unmatched. This CDR3 region has 16 residues. The V gene's germline CDR1 is MDHEN and CDR2 SYDVKM. The CDR3 sequence is CASSFGTDLMNTEAFF. CDR3 DNA sequence: TGTGCCAGCAGTTTCGGGACAGATCTAATGAACACTGAAGCTTTCTTT.

This chain joins TRBV28 and TRBJ2-5, with 9 bases identical to TRBD1. J was trimmed by 2 bases and V by 5 bases; bases with no gene match: 15. The CDR3 spans 18 residues. Germline loops: CDR1 MDHEN, CDR2 SYDVKM. This CDR3 reads CASSPLKGQGTIQETQYF. As DNA, the CDR3 is TGTGCCAGCAGTCCCCTAAAGGGACAGGGCACTATTCAAGAGACCCAGTACTTC. The full variable domain, completed using reference TRBV28 and TRBJ2-5, is DVKVTQSSRYLVKRTGEKVFLECVQDMDHENMFWYRQDPGLGLRLIYFSYDVKMKEKGDIPEGYSVSREKKERFSLILESASTNQTSMYLCASSPLKGQGTIQETQYFGPGTRLLVL.

About this clonotype itself: Because it lacks the conserved phenylalanine or tryptophan at the end, this CDR3 is likely a read error. The chain carries TRBV29-1 and TRBJ2-1; 11 nucleotides align to TRBD2. The germline gives CDR1 SQVTM, CDR2 ANQGSEA. The J segment lost 4 bases and the V segment lost 7 bases, leaving 9 bases of the junction unmatched. The CDR3 runs to 15 residues. This CDR3 reads CSAQGVAGGYNEQFL. CDR3 nucleotide sequence: TGCAGCGCCCAGGGGGTAGCGGGGGGGTACAATGAGCAGTTCTTA.

This clonotype was counted between two and nine times. This sequence joins TRBV5-1 and TRBJ1-1; D not certain. CDR1 and CDR2 (germline): SGHRS, YFSETQ. The CDR3 is 12 residues long. The V gene lost 5 bases and the J gene lost 8 bases, with 13 bases spanning the gap. DNA of the CDR3: TGCGCCAGCAGGTCCCGTGGGATAGAAGCTTTCTTT. Its translation is CASRSRGIEAFF.

This clonotype was seen ten or more times. J is TRBJ2-5 and V is TRBV12-3 or TRBV12-4; TRBD1 matches at 8 bases. This CDR3 is 16 amino acids long. J gave up 0 bases and V 4 bases, and 7 bases lay outside the gene matches. CDR3 protein: CASSWGQALYQETQYF. Here the CDR3 DNA reads TGTGCCAGCAGTTGGGGACAGGCCCTGTACCAAGAGACCCAGTACTTC.

This clonotype was detected only a few times. This chain joins TRBV7-8 and TRBJ2-7; no definite D call. There are 14 residues in the CDR3. Germline assignment: CDR1 SGHVS and CDR2 FQNEAQ. V lost 2 bases and J lost 5, with 13 bases in between. The CDR3 reads CASSLTTLGDEQYF. The DNA of the CDR3 is TGTGCCAGCAGCTTAACCACGTTGGGCGACGAGCAGTACTTC.

In this sample, this clonotype turned up many times. The rearrangement uses TRBV19 and TRBJ1-1; 8 bases align to TRBD1. The V gene end was trimmed by 6 bases and the J gene end by 5 bases; junction bases not matched to a gene: 8. The V gene's germline CDR1 is LNHDA and CDR2 SQIVND (reference sequence). This CDR3 is 14 amino acids long. The CDR3 nucleotides are TGTGCCAGTAGAACAGTGGACAGGGAAACTGAAGCTTTCTTT. It is translated as CASRTVDRETEAFF.

As regards this clonotype: Compared with germline, one end of the junction differs, possibly owing to a read error. This chain connects TRBV11-2 to TRBJ2-1, with 11 bases that match TRBD2. CDR1 is SGHAT, CDR2 FQNNGV, per germline. The CDR3 sequence is 17 residues long. The CDR3 nucleotides are TGTGCCAGCAGCCTAGAGCCTACTAGCGGGGGATACAATGAGCAGTTCTTC. Encoded protein: CASSLEPTSGGYNEQFF. Using reference TRBV11-2 and TRBJ2-1 for the parts outside the CDR3, the full variable domain is EAGVAQSPRYKIIEKRQSVAFWCNPISGHATLYWYQQILGQGPKLLIQFQNNGVVDDSQLPKDRFSAERLKGVDSTLKIQPAKLEDSAVYLCASSLEPTSGGYNEQFFGPGTRLTVL.

This clonotype was observed a few times. This sequence joins TRBV6-2 or TRBV6-3 and TRBJ2-4; D is unresolved. V was shortened by 7 bases and J by 0 bases, with 13 bases between the two germline ends. CDR1 and CDR2 from the germline V gene are MNHEY and SVGEGT. CDR3 length: 15 residues. This chain's CDR3 is CASTPAQEAKNIQYF. The CDR3 DNA reads TGTGCCAGCACACCCGCCCAAGAAGCCAAAAACATTCAGTACTTC.

The chain has TRBV9 and TRBJ2-7; tentatively, D is TRBD2 (7 bases). Looked up from germline, CDR1 is SGDLS and CDR2 is YYNGEE. With 2 bases removed from V and 5 bases from J, the gap between germline ends came to 11 bases. The CDR3 runs to 13 residues. This CDR3 is CASSVGGHDEQYF. Written as DNA, the CDR3 is TGTGCCAGCAGCGTCGGGGGGCACGACGAGCAGTACTTC.

J is TRBJ2-7 and V is TRBV20-1, with 9 nucleotides matching TRBD1. The CDR3 runs 14 residues. Trimming took 6 bases from V and 2 from J; bases not matched to a gene: 8. Germline assignment: CDR1 DFQATT and CDR2 SNEGSKA (reference sequence). The CDR3 reads CSAKGQGTPYEQYF. The CDR3, as DNA: TGCAGTGCAAAAGGACAGGGGACCCCCTACGAGCAGTACTTC.

In its sample, this clonotype was seen a few times. This chain links TRBV20-1 with TRBJ2-5; the match to TRBD1 covers 7 bases. The CDR3 sequence is 15 residues long. The junction had 8 bases not matched to a gene; V was cut back by 2 bases and J by 2 bases. Germline CDR1 reads DFQATT; CDR2 reads SNEGSKA (reference sequence). This CDR3 is CSARFPWDRQETQYF. The CDR3 nucleotides read TGCAGTGCTAGATTCCCCTGGGACAGACAAGAGACCCAGTACTTC.

The chain employs TRBV10-3 and TRBJ2-3, with TRBD2 matching over 9 bases. J gave up 3 bases and V 6 bases, and 4 bases lay outside the gene matches. Germline V CDR1 and CDR2: ENHRY, SYGVKD. The CDR3 totals 14 residues. The CDR3 DNA reads as TGTGCCATCAGCGGGAGCGGGGGGACAGATACGCAGTATTTT. This gives the protein CAISGSGGTDTQYF.

In its sample, this clonotype was seen many times. CDR3: CASSYDSHEQYF. The DNA for the CDR3 is TGTGCCAGCAGTTACGACAGTCACGAGCAGTACTTC. The rearrangement links TRBV6-5 to TRBJ2-7; D may be TRBD1 (5 bases). The V gene lost 2 bases and the J gene lost 5 bases, with 7 bases spanning the gap. Germline V gene sequence: CDR1 MNHEY, CDR2 SVGAGI. The CDR3 is 12 amino acids.

The J gene is TRBJ2-7, the V gene TRBV5-1; 7 positions agree with TRBD1. In germline, CDR1 is SGHRS, CDR2 YFSETQ. The ends lost 2 bases at V and 7 bases at J; junction bases unmatched: 6. The CDR3 sequence is 13 residues long. CDR3 nucleotides: TGCGCCAGCAGCTTTGGACAGGAGACAGAGCAGTACTTC. It codes for CASSFGQETEQYF. The entire variable domain, with the rest obtained from reference TRBV5-1 and TRBJ2-7, is as follows: KAGVTQTPRYLIKTRGQQVTLSCSPISGHRSVSWYQQTPGQGLQFLFEYFSETQRNKGNFPGRFSGRQFSNSRSEMNVSTLELGDSALYLCASSFGQETEQYFGPGTRLTVT.

The V gene is TRBV24-1, the J gene TRBJ2-3; TRBD2 aligns across 12 bases. Germline loops: CDR1 KGHDR, CDR2 SFDVKD. Unmatched junction bases numbered 8, after V lost 5 bases and J lost 6 bases. CDR3 size: 16 residues. The chain's CDR3 is CATSAPTSGGTDTQYF. For the CDR3, the DNA is TGTGCCACCAGTGCCCCTACTAGCGGGGGGACGGATACGCAGTATTTT.

The chain is built from TRBV29-1 and TRBJ2-7; 10 nucleotides line up with TRBD2. The germline V gene has CDR1 SQVTM and CDR2 ANQGSEA. There are 13 residues in the CDR3. Losses at the gene ends were 6 bases for V and 3 bases for J; bases not matched to a gene: 5. CDR3 amino acids: CSVTGTSDYEQYF. The CDR3 DNA is TGCAGCGTCACCGGGACTAGCGACTACGAGCAGTACTTC.

A few counts support this clonotype. V and J are TRBV9 and TRBJ2-7; D remains ambiguous. The germline gives CDR1 SGDLS, CDR2 YYNGEE. V lost 3 bases, J lost 5 bases, and 9 bases lay in between. The CDR3 is 12 amino acids. CDR3: CASSGNSNEQYF. Written as DNA, the CDR3 is TGTGCCAGCAGCGGAAACTCTAACGAGCAGTACTTC. Supplemented by reference TRBV9 and TRBJ2-7, the full variable domain reads DSGVTQTPKHLITATGQRVTLRCSPRSGDLSVYWYQQSLDQGLQFLIQYYNGEERAKGNILERFSAQQFPDLHSELNLSSLELGDSALYFCASSGNSNEQYFGPGTRLTVT.

J is TRBJ2-7 and V is TRBV2; D gene ambiguous. The germline gives CDR1 SNHLY, CDR2 FYNNEI. V lost 1 base to trimming and J lost 7 bases, with 8 bases between them. The CDR3 loop spans 12 amino acids. CDR3 DNA sequence: TGTGCCAGCAGTGAAGAGCGCTATGAGCAGTACTTC. This encodes CASSEERYEQYF.

This clonotype has only a few counts. CDR3 DNA sequence: TGTGCCAGCAGTTCTATGGGACAGGCGTATGGCTACACCTTC. It yields the protein CASSSMGQAYGYTF. This chain joins TRBV28 and TRBJ1-2; 8 nucleotides align to TRBD1. The CDR3 runs to 14 residues. The V gene end was trimmed by 4 bases and the J gene end by 5 bases; junction bases not matched to a gene: 6. Looked up from germline, CDR1 is MDHEN and CDR2 is SYDVKM.

This clonotype has just a few counts. The rearrangement joins TRBV20-1 to TRBJ1-2; tentative D call: TRBD1 (5 bases). The CDR3 length is 17 residues. The germline CDR1 and CDR2 sequences are DFQATT and SNEGSKA (reference sequence). The ends were cut back, 6 bases at V and 4 bases at J, with 27 bases in the middle. The CDR3 DNA reads TGCAGTGCCAACCCCGCCGGTATGGGGCCAAGGAGCTATGGCTACACCTTC. Amino acid sequence: CSANPAGMGPRSYGYTF.

The V gene is TRBV15, the J gene TRBJ1-1, with a possible D match to TRBD1 (5 bases). V was trimmed by 1 base and J by 5 bases, leaving 11 bases between them. CDR1 is LNHNV, CDR2 YYDKDF, per germline (reference sequence). This CDR3 has 14 residues. CDR3 coding DNA: TGTGCCACCAGCAGAGTCAGGGAGGATACTGAAGCTTTCTTT. Its protein is CATSRVREDTEAFF. The variable domain in full, completed from reference TRBV15 and TRBJ1-1, reads DAMVIQNPRYQVTQFGKPVTLSCSQTLNHNVMYWYQQKSSQAPKLLFHYYDKDFNNEADTPDNFQSRRPNTSFCFLDIRSPGLGDTAMYLCATSRVREDTEAFFGQGTRLTVV.

This clonotype was seen at least ten times. V gene TRBV20-1 combines with J gene TRBJ1-1; 7 nucleotides align to TRBD1. V lost 3 bases, J lost 2 bases, and 3 bases stayed unmatched. CDR1 is DFQATT and CDR2 is SNEGSKA in the germline V gene (reference sequence). The CDR3 is 13 amino acids. The CDR3 spells CSASDRANTEAFF. CDR3 nucleotide sequence: TGCAGTGCTAGTGACAGGGCCAACACTGAAGCTTTCTTT.

The V call is TRBV2, the J call TRBJ1-3, with 9 positions matching TRBD1. The CDR3 extends over 15 amino acids. CDR1 and CDR2 (germline): SNHLY, FYNNEI. V lost 4 bases and J lost 0; bases outside the gene matches: 1. CDR3 sequence (DNA): TGTGCCAGCAGTGGGGACAGGGCCTCTGGAAACACCATATATTTT. Residues: CASSGDRASGNTIYF.